This T cell receptor (beta chain) stems from a study of blood T cell repertoires in COVID-19. Study information: Acute and convalescent COVID-19 specimens originated in the United States, Italy and Spain.

Unmatched junction bases numbered 6, after V lost 7 bases and J lost 3 bases. This CDR3 comprises 12 residues. Germline lookup yields CDR1 SQVTM and CDR2 ANQGSEA. Clones were read by immunoSEQ multiplex PCR, and TCRdb kept only the in-frame ones, dropping some. The sample carries tens of thousands of clones, more than 85% recorded once. The chain couples TRBV29-1 to TRBJ2-7; TRBD1 matches 7 bases. The sequence derives from a woman of 80 years or more with active or convalescent COVID-19. The specimen sequenced was peripheral blood. The CDR3 sequence is CSALGTVYEQYF. The CDR3 nucleotides are TGCAGCGCTCTCGGGACAGTCTACGAGCAGTACTTC.